The source of this TCR beta chain is a study of PD-1 and CTLA-4 blockade in melanoma. Using immunoSEQ multiplex PCR, the repertoire was profiled, and TCRdb retains in-frame clones only, with some absent. The sample consists of 20,000 to 25,000 clones, about 87% of them appearing once. This clone appeared once. This CDR3 is 13 amino acids long. The germline V and J ends were trimmed by 0 bases and 5 bases, with 8 bases remaining between them. Looked up from germline, CDR1 is SGHAT and CDR2 is FQNNGV. The rearrangement uses TRBV11-2 and TRBJ2-7; D call uncertain. This clonotype was obtained from a human donor with melanoma. This material consisted of CD8+ T cells from peripheral blood, taken before anti-PD-1 treatment. As DNA, the CDR3 is TGTGCCAGCAGCTTAGAGTTAATCAACGAGCAGTACTTC. It specifies CASSLELINEQYF. Full variable domain (remainder filled in from reference TRBV11-2 and TRBJ2-7): EAGVAQSPRYKIIEKRQSVAFWCNPISGHATLYWYQQILGQGPKLLIQFQNNGVVDDSQLPKDRFSAERLKGVDSTLKIQPAKLEDSAVYLCASSLELINEQYFGPGTRLTVT.